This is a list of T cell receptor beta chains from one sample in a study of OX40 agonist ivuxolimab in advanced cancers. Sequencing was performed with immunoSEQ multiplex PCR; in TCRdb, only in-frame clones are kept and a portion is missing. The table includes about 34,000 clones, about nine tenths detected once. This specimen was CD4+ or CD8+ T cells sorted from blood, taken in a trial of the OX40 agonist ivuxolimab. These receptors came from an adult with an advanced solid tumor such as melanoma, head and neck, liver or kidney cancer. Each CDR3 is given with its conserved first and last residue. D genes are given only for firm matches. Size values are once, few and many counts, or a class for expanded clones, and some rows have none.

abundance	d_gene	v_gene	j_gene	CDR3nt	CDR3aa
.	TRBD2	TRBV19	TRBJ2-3	TGTGCCAGTAGTAAGTTAGCGGGAGGGTCAGATACGCAGTATTTT	CASSKLAGGSDTQYF
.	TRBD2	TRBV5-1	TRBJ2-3	TGCGCCAGCAGCTCCAGCGGGGTAACAGATACGCAGTATTTT	CASSSSGVTDTQYF
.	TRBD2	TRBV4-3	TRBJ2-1	TGCGCCAGCAGCCAAGATTCTCCGGGGGGAGGGTACGGTGAGCAGTTCTTC	CASSQDSPGGGYGEQFF
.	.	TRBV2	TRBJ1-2	TGTGCCAGCCGGGACGAGAGCTACACCTTC	CASRDESYTF
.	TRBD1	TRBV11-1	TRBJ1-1	TGTGCCAGCAGTTTTAGACAGGGAAGAACTGAAGCTTTCTTT	CASSFRQGRTEAFF
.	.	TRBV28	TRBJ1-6	TGTGCCAGCAGTCAGCCCTATAATTCACCCCTCCACTTT	CASSQPYNSPLHF
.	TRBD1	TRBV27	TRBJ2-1	TGTGCCAGCAGTTTAAGCAGGGGGAAGCAGTTCTTC	CASSLSRGKQFF
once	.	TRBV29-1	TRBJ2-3	TGCAGCGTTGCTCAAGTGTCAGATACGCAGTATTTT	CSVAQVSDTQYF
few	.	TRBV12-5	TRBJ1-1	TGTGCTAGTGTTTTTTACACTGAAGCTTTCTTT	CASVFYTEAFF
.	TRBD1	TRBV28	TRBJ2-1	TGTGCCAGCAGTTTACCCGGACAGGTTCTCAATGAGCAGTTCTTC	CASSLPGQVLNEQFF
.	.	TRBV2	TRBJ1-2	TGTGCCAGCGGGGGGGAGAGCCGTGGCGGCTACACCTTC	CASGGESRGGYTF
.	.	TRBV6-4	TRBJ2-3	TGTGCCAGCAGTGACATTTGGAGCACAGATACGCAGTATTTT	CASSDIWSTDTQYF
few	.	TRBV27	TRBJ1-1	TGTGCCAGCAGTTTATCGATTCAAGGCCTAGGACGGAACACTGAAGCTTTCTTT	CASSLSIQGLGRNTEAFF
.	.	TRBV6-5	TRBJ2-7	TGTGCCAGCAGTTCGTTATCATACGAGCAGTACTTC	CASSSLSYEQYF
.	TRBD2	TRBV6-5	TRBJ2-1	TGTGCCACTTGGACTAGCGACAATGAGCAGTTCTTC	CATWTSDNEQFF
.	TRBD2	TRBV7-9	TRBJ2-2	TGTGCCAGCAGCTGGGAGGGTACCGGGGAGCTGTTTTTT	CASSWEGTGELFF
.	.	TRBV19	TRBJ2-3	TGTGCCAGTAGTATTAGCGGTTCTAGCACAGATACGCAGTATTTT	CASSISGSSTDTQYF
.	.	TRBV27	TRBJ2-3	TGTGCCAGCAGTCCGAGTTCCACAGATACGCAGTATTTT	CASSPSSTDTQYF
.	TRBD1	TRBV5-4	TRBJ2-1	TGTGCCAGCAGCGGCCGGGACAGGGGGGTTAATGAGCAGTTCTTC	CASSGRDRGVNEQFF
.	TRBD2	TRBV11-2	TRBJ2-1	TGTGCCAGCAGCTTAGCACTAGCGGGTCTCAAGGAGCAGTTCTTC	CASSLALAGLKEQFF
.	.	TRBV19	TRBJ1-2	TGTGCCAGTATTGGGTCGCGCTTCGTCTACACCTTC	CASIGSRFVYTF
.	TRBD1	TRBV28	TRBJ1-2	TGTGCCAGCAGATCGGGACAGGGCCTCTATGGCTACACCTTC	CASRSGQGLYGYTF
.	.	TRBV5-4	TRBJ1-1	TGTGCCAGCAGCTCCCCGGGGCCCTCGAACACTGAAGCTTTCTTT	CASSSPGPSNTEAFF
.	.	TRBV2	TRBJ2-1	TGTGCCAGCAGTGAAGTACGGTACAATGAGCAGTTCTTC	CASSEVRYNEQFF
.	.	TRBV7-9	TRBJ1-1	TGTGCCAGCAGACCCGGTGGGGGGGGCCTGGCTTTCTTT	CASRPGGGGLAFF
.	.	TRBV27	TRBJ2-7	TGTGCCAGCAGTTTATCGGGGCGGTTCTACGAGCAGTACTTC	CASSLSGRFYEQYF
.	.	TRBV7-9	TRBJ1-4	TGTGCCAGCAGCTCGCCTCTAGGGGAAAAACTGTTTTTT	CASSSPLGEKLFF
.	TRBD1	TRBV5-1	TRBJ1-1	TGCGCCAGCAGCTTGGGGGGACAGCCGAACACTGAAGCTTTCTTT	CASSLGGQPNTEAFF
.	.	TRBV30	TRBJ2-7	TGTGCCTGGAGTTTGGTTCTCTCCTACGAGCAGTACTTC	CAWSLVLSYEQYF
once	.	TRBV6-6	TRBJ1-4	TGTGCCAGCCACGGGAGGGGCCAAGGCGATGAAAAACTGTTTTTT	CASHGRGQGDEKLFF
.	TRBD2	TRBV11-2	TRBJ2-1	TGTGCCAGCAGCTCCCCGAAGGTACCCGCGGGGGGGCCCGATGAGCAGTTCTTC	CASSSPKVPAGGPDEQFF
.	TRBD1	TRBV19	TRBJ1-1	TGTGCCAGTCTTGGACAGGGGGCAGGCACTGAAGCTTTCTTT	CASLGQGAGTEAFF
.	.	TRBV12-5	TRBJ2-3	TGTGCTAGTGGTTTGGGGGAGGGGGCAGGGACAGATACGCAGTATTTT	CASGLGEGAGTDTQYF
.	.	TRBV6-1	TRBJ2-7	TGTGCCAGCAGTGAAGCGGCCAGGACAGCTTATAGCTACGAGCAGTACTTC	CASSEAARTAYSYEQYF
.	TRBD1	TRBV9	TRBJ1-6	TGTGCCAGCAGCCTTACAGGGGATTCACCCCTCCACTTT	CASSLTGDSPLHF
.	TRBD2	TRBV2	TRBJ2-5	TGTGCCAGCGATGGGCAAGCGGGGGGCCAAGAGACCCAGTACTTC	CASDGQAGGQETQYF
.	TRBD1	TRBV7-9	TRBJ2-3	TGTGCCAGCAGCAAACAGGGACAGGGAGTCATAGATACGCAGTATTTT	CASSKQGQGVIDTQYF
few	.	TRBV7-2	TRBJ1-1	TGTGCCAGCAGCTCCCGCCTTGAAGCTTTCTTT	CASSSRLEAFF
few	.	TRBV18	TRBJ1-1	TGTGCCAGCTCACTCGAGAGAAACACTGAAGCTTTCTTT	CASSLERNTEAFF
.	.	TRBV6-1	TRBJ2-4	TGTGCCAGCAGTGAGAGGGGGATCAAAAACATTCAGTACTTC	CASSERGIKNIQYF
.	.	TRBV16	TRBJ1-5	TGTGCCAGCAGCCCCCCCACATGGACGAATCAGCCCCAGCATTTT	CASSPPTWTNQPQHF
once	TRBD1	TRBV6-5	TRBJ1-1	TGTGCCGGTCAGGACAGGGTGAACACTGAAGCTTTCTTT	CAGQDRVNTEAFF
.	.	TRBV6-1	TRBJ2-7	TGTGCCAGCAGTGAACGTCCCCTCGCGGGCTACGAGCAGTACTTC	CASSERPLAGYEQYF
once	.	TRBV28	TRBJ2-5	TGTGCCAGCAGCCCCCGACAGGCTGGGACCCAGTACTTC	CASSPRQAGTQYF
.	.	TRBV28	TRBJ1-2	TGTGCCAGCAGTTTAGGTAACTATGGCTACACCTTC	CASSLGNYGYTF
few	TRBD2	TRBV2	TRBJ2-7	TGTGCCAGCAGAGCGGGAGCCGCCTACGAGCAGTACTTC	CASRAGAAYEQYF
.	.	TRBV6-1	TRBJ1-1	TGTGCCAGCGTTTACAGGGTCTCCACTGAAGCTTTCTTT	CASVYRVSTEAFF
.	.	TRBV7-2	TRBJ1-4	TGTGCCAGCAGCTTAGCGGGGAGAAAACTGTTTTTT	CASSLAGRKLFF